A selection of T cell receptor beta chains follows, all from one sample in a study of T cells in Graves' hyperthyroidism and ophthalmopathy. In TCRdb, the multiplex PCR reads were re-called with MiXCR into one record per CDR3 protein. The table includes under 70,000 distinct CDR3 sequences, roughly half detected once. Material: blood. The receptors come from a woman aged 60-75 years with Graves' ophthalmopathy. CDR3s leave out the opening cysteine and the closing phenylalanine or tryptophan. The D gene is left open where the match is weak.

D: .; V: TRBV10-2; J: TRBJ1-1; CDR3: ASSESVGAF
D: .; V: TRBV12-3/TRBV12-4; J: TRBJ2-1; CDR3: ASSLGGNEQF
D: TRBD2; V: TRBV10-1; J: TRBJ2-1; CDR3: AREDSGGYNEQF
D: .; V: TRBV7-2; J: TRBJ2-3; CDR3: ASSLMPDTQY
D: TRBD2; V: TRBV7-2; J: TRBJ2-7; CDR3: ASSQGPGGKGGEQY
D: TRBD2; V: TRBV20-1; J: TRBJ2-1; CDR3: SASLAGGLNEQF
D: TRBD2; V: TRBV4-1; J: TRBJ2-4; CDR3: ASSQTNSGRAVNIQY
D: .; V: TRBV13; J: TRBJ2-2; CDR3: ASSVARGNTGELF
D: TRBD1; V: TRBV10-1; J: TRBJ1-6; CDR3: ASGDRGHNSPLH
D: .; V: TRBV6-1; J: TRBJ2-1; CDR3: ASSGQGTDTQF
D: TRBD1; V: TRBV10-2; J: TRBJ2-2; CDR3: ASRQGVFPGELF
D: .; V: TRBV20-1; J: TRBJ2-3; CDR3: SAVLDLGTQY
D: .; V: TRBV11-2; J: TRBJ1-1; CDR3: ASSLEPPGGNTEAF
D: .; V: TRBV4-2; J: TRBJ1-2; CDR3: ASNQGPVGYT
D: .; V: TRBV2; J: TRBJ1-5; CDR3: ASSESGGAWEQH
D: TRBD1; V: TRBV20-1; J: TRBJ2-5; CDR3: SAGTAAGVGTQY
D: TRBD1; V: TRBV20-1; J: TRBJ2-1; CDR3: SASGTAGRTEQF
D: .; V: TRBV6-5; J: TRBJ1-1; CDR3: ASSYSGQSGTEAF
D: TRBD1; V: TRBV7-2; J: TRBJ1-4; CDR3: ASSVRQGGEKLF
D: TRBD2; V: TRBV20-1; J: TRBJ2-1; CDR3: SASPGTRAGVGEQF
D: .; V: TRBV7-2; J: TRBJ2-7; CDR3: ASSWGVISDEQH
D: TRBD2; V: TRBV5-1; J: TRBJ2-1; CDR3: ASSLGLAGEVQF
D: .; V: TRBV9; J: TRBJ2-5; CDR3: ASSADAGTLQETQY
D: .; V: TRBV12-3/TRBV12-4; J: TRBJ2-6; CDR3: ASSSINTGDTGANVLT